These 19 T cell receptor beta chains came from one sample sequenced in a study of cytomegalovirus exposure and HLA in healthy donors. This PCR relied on a set of 60 Vbeta primers and 13 Jbeta primers. The assay was immunoSEQ multiplex PCR, and TCRdb's table has in-frame clones only and misses some. The data contain about 150,000 clones, around 66% of them seen just once; the ten biggest clones take up over 2.5%. Sequencing was carried out using PBMCs. These receptors were collected from a woman aged 25-40 years in good health and CMV-seropositive.

The chain has TRBV5-4 and TRBJ1-2; TRBD1 matches 9 bases. The V gene's germline CDR1 is SGHNT and CDR2 YYREEE (reference sequence). The CDR3 length is 14 residues. V was pared by 5 bases and J by 6 bases, with 8 bases of the junction left unmatched. The DNA for the CDR3 is TGTGCCAGCAGTCTTACAGGGGGCCCCCATGGCTACACCTTC. As protein: CASSLTGGPHGYTF. Filled out from reference TRBV5-4 and TRBJ1-2, the complete variable domain reads ETGVTQSPTHLIKTRGQQVTLRCSSQSGHNTVSWYQQALGQGPQFIFQYYREEENGRGNFPPRFSGLQFPNYSSELNVNALELDDSALYLCASSLTGGPHGYTFGSGTRLTVV.

The rearrangement links TRBV19 to TRBJ1-4, with TRBD1 as a possible D gene (6 bases). The CDR3 extends over 12 amino acids. Trimming took off 9 bases at V and 12 bases at J, with 17 bases between the two ends. CDR1 is LNHDA and CDR2 is SQIVND in the germline V gene (reference sequence). CDR3 bases: TGTGCCAGCCCCGTGGGGGGGGCGGAACTGTTTTTT. Translation gives CASPVGGAELFF.

This chain links TRBV6-1 with TRBJ2-7, with D possibly TRBD1 on 6 matching bases. V gave up 1 base and J gave up 2 bases, with 9 bases separating them. Germline CDR1 MNHNS, CDR2 SASEGT. This CDR3 has 14 amino acids. For the CDR3, the DNA is TGTGCCAGCAGTGAAGGCCCAGGGGCCTACGAGCAGTACTTC. Amino acids: CASSEGPGAYEQYF.

This chain uses TRBV7-6 with TRBJ2-1, with 10 bases matching TRBD2. The CDR3 is made up of 14 amino acids. V shed 9 bases, J shed 7 bases, and the junction held 9 bases outside the gene matches. Germline V gives CDR1 SGHVS, CDR2 FNYEAQ. In DNA form, the CDR3 reads TGTGCCAGTAGAGTCGGACTAGCGGAAAATGAGCAGTTCTTC. Translating gives CASRVGLAENEQFF.

The chain has TRBV6-5 and TRBJ1-2; D perhaps matches TRBD1 (5 bases). V lost 5 bases, J lost 1 base, and 11 bases lay in between. The V gene's germline CDR1 is MNHEY and CDR2 SVGAGI. This CDR3 has 14 amino acids. This chain's CDR3 is CASSHQGVNYGYTF. DNA of the CDR3: TGTGCCAGCAGTCACCAAGGGGTTAACTATGGCTACACCTTC.

V usage is TRBV7-3 and J usage is TRBJ2-6; D perhaps matches TRBD1 (6 bases). The V end lost 4 bases, the J end lost 1 base, and 17 bases lay between the germline ends. The CDR3 is made up of 18 amino acids. CDR1 and CDR2 (germline): SGHTA, FQGTGA. The CDR3 nucleotides read TGTGCCAGCAGCTCCAGGACAGTAACACCTTCTGGGGCCAACGTCCTGACTTTC. Amino acid sequence: CASSSRTVTPSGANVLTF. Combining the CDR3 with reference TRBV7-3 and TRBJ2-6 gives the whole variable domain GAGVSQTPSNKVTEKGKYVELRCDPISGHTALYWYRQSLGQGPEFLIYFQGTGAADDSGLPNDRFFAVRPEGSVSTLKIQRTERGDSAVYLCASSSRTVTPSGANVLTFGAGSRLTVL.

V and J are TRBV5-5 and TRBJ1-2, with no clear D. CDR3 size: 13 residues. V shed 2 bases and J shed 8 bases, with 13 bases lying between them. Germline CDR1 and CDR2: SGHKS and YYEKEE (reference sequence). CDR3 loop: CASSLGGSLGYTF. CDR3 sequence (DNA): TGTGCCAGCAGCTTAGGAGGATCCCTAGGCTACACCTTC.

This rearrangement joins TRBV6-6 to TRBJ1-2, with 8 bases identical to TRBD1. CDR3 length equals 14 residues. With 5 bases clipped from V and 8 bases from J, the junction kept 10 bases outside the gene matches. Germline CDR1 MNHNY, CDR2 SVGAGI (reference sequence). This CDR3 reads CASSEPGTGDGYTF. The DNA for the CDR3 is TGTGCCAGCAGTGAGCCCGGGACAGGTGACGGCTACACCTTC.

The chain carries TRBV30 and TRBJ1-2; D is perhaps TRBD1 (5 bases). Trimming left V 3 bases short and J 7 bases short, with 12 bases between. CDR1 is GTSNPN and CDR2 is SVGIG in the germline V gene (reference sequence). This CDR3 contains 12 residues. The CDR3 here is CAWSDAGVGYTF. In DNA form, the CDR3 reads TGTGCCTGGAGCGACGCGGGGGTTGGCTACACCTTC.

In this sample, this clone turned up a few times. The CDR3 nucleotides read TGCGCCAGCAGGACAGGGGAAGAGACCCAGTACTTC. Translated, it gives CASRTGEETQYF. The chain employs TRBV5-1 and TRBJ2-5; TRBD1 agrees at 8 bases. This CDR3 is 12 amino acids long. J gave up 3 bases and V 5 bases, and 0 bases lay outside the gene matches. The germline V gene encodes CDR1 SGHRS and CDR2 YFSETQ.

This rearrangement joins TRBV5-1 to TRBJ1-1, with TRBD1 identical over 7 bases. This CDR3 spans 16 amino acids. The germline V gene encodes CDR1 SGHRS and CDR2 YFSETQ. J lost 1 base, V lost 0 bases, and 6 bases had no gene match. The CDR3 reads CASSLAGWTGNTEAFF. CDR3 bases: TGCGCCAGCAGCTTGGCCGGGTGGACAGGGAACACTGAAGCTTTCTTT.

The chain has TRBV13 and TRBJ2-3; 14 bases fit TRBD2. Trimming at V came to 10 bases and at J to 7 bases, leaving 7 bases not matched to a gene. This CDR3 region has 14 residues. CDR1 is PRHDT, CDR2 FYEKMQ, per germline (reference sequence). CDR3 protein: CATGLAGDLNTQYF. The CDR3 DNA is TGTGCCACGGGACTAGCGGGGGACCTTAATACGCAGTATTTT.

The chain links TRBV12-5 to TRBJ2-5; possibly TRBD1 for D (6 bases). V lost 2 bases, J lost 5 bases, and 12 bases lay in between. Germline V gene lookup returns CDR1 LGHNT and CDR2 FRNRAP. This CDR3 has 14 amino acids. CDR3 DNA sequence: TGTGCTAGTGGTTTGACAGGGCTCAGGGAGACCCAGTACTTC. It is translated as CASGLTGLRETQYF.

This sequence joins TRBV30 and TRBJ1-1; the D gene is possibly TRBD1 (5 bases). The V and J ends lost 0 bases and 8 bases respectively, with 13 bases between them. Germline CDR1 GTSNPN, CDR2 SVGIG (reference sequence). This CDR3 is 13 amino acids long. This chain's CDR3 is CAWSVRQGSEAFF. DNA for the CDR3: TGTGCCTGGAGTGTACGGCAGGGAAGCGAAGCTTTCTTT.

The chain combines TRBV18 with TRBJ1-2; D not certain. The germline CDR1 and CDR2 sequences are KGHSH and LQKENI. The V end was cut by 0 bases, the J end by 7 bases, with 12 bases between. The CDR3 spans 14 residues. CDR3 sequence reads: CASSPPRRESGYTF. The CDR3, as DNA: TGTGCCAGCTCACCACCTCGACGGGAAAGTGGCTACACCTTC.

The rearrangement links TRBV29-1 to TRBJ1-1; D ambiguous. V was trimmed by 4 bases and J by 8 bases, leaving 17 bases between them. Germline lookup yields CDR1 SQVTM and CDR2 ANQGSEA. The CDR3 totals 13 residues. Here the CDR3 DNA reads TGCAGCGTTGCCGACCCGATGGGCAAGGAAGCTTTCTTT. As protein: CSVADPMGKEAFF. The whole variable domain, filled in from reference TRBV29-1 and TRBJ1-1, reads SAVISQKPSRDICQRGTSLTIQCQVDSQVTMMFWYRQQPGQSLTLIATANQGSEATYESGFVIDKFPISRPNLTFSTLTVSNMSPEDSSIYLCSVADPMGKEAFFGQGTRLTVV.

CDR3 protein: CASSWGQGLTGELFF. The CDR3 DNA sequence: TGCGCCAGCAGCTGGGGACAGGGTTTGACCGGGGAGCTGTTTTTT. The rearrangement uses TRBV5-1 and TRBJ2-2; TRBD1 agrees at 9 bases. The V segment lost 3 bases and the J segment 5 bases; nucleotides outside the gene matches: 5. Looked up from germline, CDR1 is SGHRS and CDR2 is YFSETQ. This CDR3 has 15 residues.

The gene calls are TRBV5-4 and TRBJ1-2; the D gene is possibly TRBD1 (5 bases). The length of the CDR3 is 16 residues. The germline V gene has CDR1 SGHNT and CDR2 YYREEE (reference sequence). Between the trimmed V and J ends, which lost 4 bases and 8 bases, there was a span of 24 bases. CDR3 protein: CASSPRQTSSVKGYTF. CDR3 nucleotide sequence: TGTGCCAGCAGCCCTAGACAGACCTCGAGCGTCAAAGGCTACACCTTC. Based on the CDR3 plus reference TRBV5-4 and TRBJ1-2, the full variable domain is ETGVTQSPTHLIKTRGQQVTLRCSSQSGHNTVSWYQQALGQGPQFIFQYYREEENGRGNFPPRFSGLQFPNYSSELNVNALELDDSALYLCASSPRQTSSVKGYTFGSGTRLTVV.

CDR3 bases: TGCGCCAGCAGCCAAGCCCTGACTCCTGACAATGAGCAGTTCTTC. This gives the protein CASSQALTPDNEQFF. The chain couples TRBV4-1 to TRBJ2-1; no firm D call. CDR3 size: 15 residues. Per germline, CDR1 MGHRA and CDR2 YSYEKL. V lost 1 base, J lost 5 bases, and 12 bases lay in between.